This T cell receptor (beta chain) came from a study of blood T cell repertoires in COVID-19 (dated by TCRdb to about 2020). With respect to the entire study: The collaborator samples originated in the United States, Italy and Spain and spanned the acute and convalescent phases of COVID-19. The prospective study material was composed of cDNA or gDNA derived from T cells, B-cell-depleted T cells, or PBMCs. Deeply sampled blood TCRbeta repertoires from subjects exposed to, actively infected with, or recovered from COVID-19 were included in the dataset. The repertoires were made available in a free public database intended to serve as a resource for research on the immune response to SARS-CoV-2. The samples were drawn from two sources: the first 160 participants of the ongoing ImmuneRACE study, and 1,000 to 1,500 subjects contributed by 6 global collaborators. Nearly every sample came with metadata listing a de-identified subject ID, COVID-19 status, age in years and sex. Where HLA class I and class II types were available, the types were taken from metadata supplied by the sample provider, not from assay-based typing. Beyond this particular receptor, the publication reports: The quantity of clinical and demographic metadata differed by source and by participant and was supplied without curation.

TCRbeta CDR3 regions were amplified from genomic DNA by means of the immunoSEQ Assay, a bias-controlled multiplex PCR. The authors' pipeline ran thus. Nucleated cell counts per sample were estimated from amplification of reference gene primers within the assay. Sequence reads were collapsed and filtered to measure the absolute abundance of every unique TCRbeta CDR3 rearrangement. Productive Simpson clonality was computed per sample as the square root of Simpson's diversity index over productive rearrangements. Here the immuneACCESS table is served through TCRdb, limited to in-frame sequences with V and J called. Missing clones are a known gap in these copies; in checked studies unresolved V genes cover under half, and the rest lacks a known reason. That table furnishes V, J and clone size, whereas the DNA furnished D and trimming. Recorded for this sample are 250,000 or so clones; 70% to 90% of them occurred a single time. 3% of the sample is held by the ten biggest clonotypes.

Whole blood was collected in K2EDTA tubes by collaborating institutions according to the institutions' own protocols. For TCRbeta analysis, collaborators shipped samples in one of three forms: frozen whole blood, isolated PBMCs, or DNA extracted from either of those sample types. A word on this clone: The antigen this receptor binds is unknown. No per-base quality is available; no much larger clone lies one base away.

The sequenced material came from peripheral blood. The TCR originated in a woman aged 25 to 45 with active or convalescent COVID-19.

The DNA is TGTGCCAGCAGCGGGACTAGCGGGGGGGAGACCCAGTACTTC. Protein translation: CASSGTSGGETQYF. The V and J genes are TRBV9 and TRBJ2-5; TRBD2 matches 14 bases in the middle. Taken from cysteine to phenylalanine, the CDR3 has 14 residues. CDR3 DNA is the only sequence kept; it has 42 bases, read in frame from the first base. At the junction V is shortened by 3 bases and J by 5 bases; bases outside the gene matches: 0. CDR1 SGDLS and CDR2 YYNGEE were looked up in the germline V gene.